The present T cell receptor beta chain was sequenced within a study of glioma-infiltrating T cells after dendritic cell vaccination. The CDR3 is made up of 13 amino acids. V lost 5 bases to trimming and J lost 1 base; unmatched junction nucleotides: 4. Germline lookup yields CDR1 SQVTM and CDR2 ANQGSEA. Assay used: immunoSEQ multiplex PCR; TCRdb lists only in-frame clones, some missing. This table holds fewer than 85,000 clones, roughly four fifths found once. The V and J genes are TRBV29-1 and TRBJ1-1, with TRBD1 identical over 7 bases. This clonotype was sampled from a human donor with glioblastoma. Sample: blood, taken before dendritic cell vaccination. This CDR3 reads CSVSGQENTEAFF. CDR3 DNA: TGCAGCGTTTCCGGACAGGAGAACACTGAAGCTTTCTTT.